This entry describes one TCR beta chain. Its antigen remains unidentified. Using immunoSEQ multiplex PCR, the repertoire was profiled, and TCRdb retains in-frame clones only, with some absent. The sample consists of 55,000 to 70,000 clones, around 85% of them appearing once. Trimming left V 6 bases short and J 4 bases short, with 10 bases between. There are 13 residues in the CDR3. The germline V gene has CDR1 MNHNY and CDR2 SVGAGI (reference sequence). This sample's time point: baseline, week 1 (first vaccination visit). Treatment: pre-vaccination baseline after standard-of-care therapy. This specimen comes from a study of a mutant IDH1 vaccine in newly diagnosed glioma. Study overall: Among treated patients, approximately 60% were male and approximately 40% female, and mean age was roughly 40 years. Standard pretreatment was either radiotherapy, temozolomide, or, for most, radiochemotherapy with temozolomide. Findings and caveats of the study: There seemed to be no relation between pseudoprogression and changes in top peripheral T cell clonotypes.

The V and J genes are TRBV6-6 and TRBJ1-5; D perhaps matches TRBD1 (5 bases). The sequenced sample was PBMCs, obtained from a glioma patient treated with radiotherapy, temozolomide or both. The sequence was collected from a man aged 25 to 40 with glioma. Here the CDR3 reads CASSHGANQPQHF. The CDR3 nucleotides are TGTGCCAGCAGCCACGGGGCGAATCAGCCCCAGCATTTT.